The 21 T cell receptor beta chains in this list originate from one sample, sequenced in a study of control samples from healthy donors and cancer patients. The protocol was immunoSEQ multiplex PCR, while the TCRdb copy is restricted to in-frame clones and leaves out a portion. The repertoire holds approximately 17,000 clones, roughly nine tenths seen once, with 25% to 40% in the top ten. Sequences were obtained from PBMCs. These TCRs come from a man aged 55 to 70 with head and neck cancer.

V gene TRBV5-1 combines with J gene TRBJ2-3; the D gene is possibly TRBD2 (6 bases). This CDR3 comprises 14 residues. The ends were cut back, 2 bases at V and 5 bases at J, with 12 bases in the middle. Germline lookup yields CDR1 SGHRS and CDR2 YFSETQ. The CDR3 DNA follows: TGCGCCAGCAGCTTTGGAGGGATTAAAGATACGCAGTATTTT. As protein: CASSFGGIKDTQYF. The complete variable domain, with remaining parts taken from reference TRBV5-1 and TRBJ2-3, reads KAGVTQTPRYLIKTRGQQVTLSCSPISGHRSVSWYQQTPGQGLQFLFEYFSETQRNKGNFPGRFSGRQFSNSRSEMNVSTLELGDSALYLCASSFGGIKDTQYFGPGTRLTVL.

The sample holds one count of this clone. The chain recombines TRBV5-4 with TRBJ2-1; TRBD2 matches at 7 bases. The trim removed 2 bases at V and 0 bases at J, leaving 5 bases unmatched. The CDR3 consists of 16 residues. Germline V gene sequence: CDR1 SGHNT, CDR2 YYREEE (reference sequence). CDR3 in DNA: TGTGCCAGCAGCTTAGCGGGGTGGAGCTCCTACAATGAGCAGTTCTTC. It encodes CASSLAGWSSYNEQFF.

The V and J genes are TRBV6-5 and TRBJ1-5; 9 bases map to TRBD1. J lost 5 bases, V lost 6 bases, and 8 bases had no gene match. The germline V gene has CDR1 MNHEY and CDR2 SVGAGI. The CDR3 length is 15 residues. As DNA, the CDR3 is TGTGCCAGCAGCAAAGACAGGGGGGCGGATCAGCCCCAGCATTTT. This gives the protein CASSKDRGADQPQHF.

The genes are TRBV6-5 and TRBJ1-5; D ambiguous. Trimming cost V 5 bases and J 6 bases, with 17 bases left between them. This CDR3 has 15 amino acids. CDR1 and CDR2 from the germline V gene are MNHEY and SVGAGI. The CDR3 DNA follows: TGTGCCAGCAGTCCACGTCCGGGTCTGATTCAGCCCCAGCATTTT. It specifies CASSPRPGLIQPQHF.

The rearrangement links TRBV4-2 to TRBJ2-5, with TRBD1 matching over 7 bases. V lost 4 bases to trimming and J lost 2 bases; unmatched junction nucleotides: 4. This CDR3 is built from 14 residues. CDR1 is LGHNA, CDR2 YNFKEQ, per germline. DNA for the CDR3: TGTGCCAGCAGCCCTGGACAGGTACAAGAGACCCAGTACTTC. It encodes CASSPGQVQETQYF.

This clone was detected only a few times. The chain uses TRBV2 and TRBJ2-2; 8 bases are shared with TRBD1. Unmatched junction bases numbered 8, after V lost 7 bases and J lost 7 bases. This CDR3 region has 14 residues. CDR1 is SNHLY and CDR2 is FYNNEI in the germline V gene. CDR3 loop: CASNSGTGIGELFF. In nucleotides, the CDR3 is TGTGCCAGCAACTCCGGGACAGGAATCGGGGAGCTGTTTTTT. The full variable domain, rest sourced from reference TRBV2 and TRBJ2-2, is EPEVTQTPSHQVTQMGQEVILRCVPISNHLYFYWYRQILGQKVEFLVSFYNNEISEKSEIFDDQFSVERPDGSNFTLKIRSTKLEDSAMYFCASNSGTGIGELFFGEGSRLTVL.

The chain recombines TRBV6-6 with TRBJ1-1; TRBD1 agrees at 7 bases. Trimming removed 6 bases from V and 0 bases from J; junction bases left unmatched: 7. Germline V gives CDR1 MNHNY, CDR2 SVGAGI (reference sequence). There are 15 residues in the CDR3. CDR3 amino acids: CASSPPRGMNTEAFF. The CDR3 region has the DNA TGTGCCAGCAGCCCACCCAGGGGGATGAACACTGAAGCTTTCTTT.

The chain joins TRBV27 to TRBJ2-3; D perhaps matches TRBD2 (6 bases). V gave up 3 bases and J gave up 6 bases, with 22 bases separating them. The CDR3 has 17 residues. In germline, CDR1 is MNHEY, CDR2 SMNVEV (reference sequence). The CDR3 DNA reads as TGTGCCAGCAGTTTGCCCGATTACATGGGGGGATCGGATACGCAGTATTTT. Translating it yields CASSLPDYMGGSDTQYF.

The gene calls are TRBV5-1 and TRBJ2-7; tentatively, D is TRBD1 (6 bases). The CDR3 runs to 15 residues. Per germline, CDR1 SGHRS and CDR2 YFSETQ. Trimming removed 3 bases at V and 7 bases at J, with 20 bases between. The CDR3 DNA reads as TGCGCCAGCAGCTCTAATTCCGGGACCACAGGGGAGCAGTACTTC. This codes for CASSSNSGTTGEQYF.

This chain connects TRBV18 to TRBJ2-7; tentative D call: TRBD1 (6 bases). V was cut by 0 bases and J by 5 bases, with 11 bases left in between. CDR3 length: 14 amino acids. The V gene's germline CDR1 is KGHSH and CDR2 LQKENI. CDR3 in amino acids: CASSPPQGPHEQYF. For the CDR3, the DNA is TGTGCCAGCTCACCACCACAGGGCCCCCACGAGCAGTACTTC.

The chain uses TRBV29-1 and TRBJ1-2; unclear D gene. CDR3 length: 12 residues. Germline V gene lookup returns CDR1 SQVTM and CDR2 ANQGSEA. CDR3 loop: CTSLQPDYGYTF. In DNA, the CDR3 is TGCACCTCTTTACAGCCTGACTATGGCTACACCTTC.

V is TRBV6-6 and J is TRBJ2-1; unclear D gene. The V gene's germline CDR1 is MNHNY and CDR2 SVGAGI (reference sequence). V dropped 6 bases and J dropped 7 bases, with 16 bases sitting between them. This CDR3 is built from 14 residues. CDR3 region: CASSPPTFGNEQFF. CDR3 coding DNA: TGTGCCAGCAGCCCCCCGACGTTTGGTAATGAGCAGTTCTTC.

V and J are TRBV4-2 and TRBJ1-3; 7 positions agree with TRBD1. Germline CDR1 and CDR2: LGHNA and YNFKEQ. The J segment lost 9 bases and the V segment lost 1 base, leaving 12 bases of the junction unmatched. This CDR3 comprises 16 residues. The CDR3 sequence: CASSQGFRGNGATIYF. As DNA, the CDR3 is TGTGCCAGCAGCCAAGGTTTCAGGGGGAATGGGGCCACCATATATTTT.

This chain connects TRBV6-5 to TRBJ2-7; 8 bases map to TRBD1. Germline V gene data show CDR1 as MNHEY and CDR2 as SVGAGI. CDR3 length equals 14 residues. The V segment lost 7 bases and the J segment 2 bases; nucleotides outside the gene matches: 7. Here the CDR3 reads CASKPQGGAYEQYF. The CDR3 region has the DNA TGTGCCAGCAAACCACAGGGGGGAGCCTACGAGCAGTACTTC.

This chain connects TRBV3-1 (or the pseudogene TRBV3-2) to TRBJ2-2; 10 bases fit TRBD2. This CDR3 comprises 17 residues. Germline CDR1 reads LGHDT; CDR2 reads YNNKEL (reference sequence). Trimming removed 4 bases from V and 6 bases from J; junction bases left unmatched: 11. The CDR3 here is CASSPFLAGAGAGELFF. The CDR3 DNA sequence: TGTGCCAGCAGCCCCTTCCTAGCGGGGGCCGGGGCCGGGGAGCTGTTTTTT.

The CDR3 is CASSYSGGSGTDTQYF. Here the CDR3 DNA reads TGTGCCAGCAGTTACTCCGGGGGGTCTGGCACAGATACGCAGTATTTT. J is TRBJ2-3 and V is TRBV6-6; 7 bases agree with TRBD2. Trimming at V came to 0 bases and at J to 1 base, leaving 4 bases not matched to a gene. Per germline, CDR1 MNHNY and CDR2 SVGAGI (reference sequence). CDR3 size: 16 residues.

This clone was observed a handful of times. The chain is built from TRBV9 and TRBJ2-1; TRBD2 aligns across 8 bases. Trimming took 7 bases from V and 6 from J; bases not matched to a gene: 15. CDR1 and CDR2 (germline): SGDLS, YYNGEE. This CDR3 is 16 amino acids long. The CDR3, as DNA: TGTGCCAGCCTTCCTGGAGGAGAACTAGCGGTCAATGAGCAGTTCTTC. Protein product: CASLPGGELAVNEQFF.

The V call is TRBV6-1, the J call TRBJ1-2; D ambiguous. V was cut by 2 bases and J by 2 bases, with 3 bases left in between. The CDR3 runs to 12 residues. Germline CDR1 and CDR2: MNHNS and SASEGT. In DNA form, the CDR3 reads TGTGCCAGCAGTGAAAAAAACTATGGCTACACCTTC. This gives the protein CASSEKNYGYTF.

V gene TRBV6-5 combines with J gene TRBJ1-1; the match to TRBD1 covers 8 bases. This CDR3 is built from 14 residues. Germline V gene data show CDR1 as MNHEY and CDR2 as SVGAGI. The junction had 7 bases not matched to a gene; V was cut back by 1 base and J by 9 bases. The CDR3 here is CASSYFRDRIQAFF. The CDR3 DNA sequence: TGTGCCAGCAGTTACTTCAGGGACAGGATCCAAGCTTTCTTT.

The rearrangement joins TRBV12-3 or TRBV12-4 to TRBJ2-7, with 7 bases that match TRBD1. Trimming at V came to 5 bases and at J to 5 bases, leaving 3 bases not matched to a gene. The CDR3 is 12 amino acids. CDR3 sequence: CASSETGDEQYF. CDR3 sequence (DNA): TGTGCCAGCAGTGAAACAGGGGACGAGCAGTACTTC.

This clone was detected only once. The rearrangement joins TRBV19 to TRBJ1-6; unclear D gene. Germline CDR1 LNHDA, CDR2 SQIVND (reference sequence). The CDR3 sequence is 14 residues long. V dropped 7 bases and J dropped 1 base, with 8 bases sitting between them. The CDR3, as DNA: TGTGCCAGTAAGGAGGGATCCTATAATTCACCCCTCCACTTT. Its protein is CASKEGSYNSPLHF.